This TCR beta chain was recorded in a study of molecular identifiers for immune sequencing clone quantification. Notes on the study in general: Clones that exceeded 20 RNA copies held over 98% of effector molecules, yet under 1% in naive cells.

V lost 2 bases, J lost 6 bases, and 14 bases lay in between. Per germline, CDR1 SNHLY and CDR2 FYNNEI. The CDR3 sequence is 14 residues long. Sorted naive CD8 T cells, roughly 19,000 to 1,100,000, were sequenced from 10%, 30% or 50% RNA. Naive CD8 T cells were picked out by sorting for CD8+CD4-CCR7+CD45RA+. This clonotype was observed a handful of times. Its antigen remains unknown. Bulk libraries came from a prior protocol with listed TCR primers. TCRdb called the PCR reads again in MiXCR, with one record for every CDR3 protein. The table shows hundreds of thousands of distinct CDR3 sequences, with about 25% occurring only once.

The chain employs TRBV2 and TRBJ2-7; D call uncertain. The sequencing sample was made of naive CD8+ T cells from blood, with Jurkat cell RNA spiked in. The sample's subset: FACS-sorted CD8+CD4-CCR7+CD45RA+ naive T cells. This clonotype originated in a human donor in good health. Some libraries in this study had Jurkat cell RNA spiked in. DNA for the CDR3: TGTGCCAGCAGTGAAATTCAGGTATCGTTCGAGCAGTACTTC. Translated: CASSEIQVSFEQYF.